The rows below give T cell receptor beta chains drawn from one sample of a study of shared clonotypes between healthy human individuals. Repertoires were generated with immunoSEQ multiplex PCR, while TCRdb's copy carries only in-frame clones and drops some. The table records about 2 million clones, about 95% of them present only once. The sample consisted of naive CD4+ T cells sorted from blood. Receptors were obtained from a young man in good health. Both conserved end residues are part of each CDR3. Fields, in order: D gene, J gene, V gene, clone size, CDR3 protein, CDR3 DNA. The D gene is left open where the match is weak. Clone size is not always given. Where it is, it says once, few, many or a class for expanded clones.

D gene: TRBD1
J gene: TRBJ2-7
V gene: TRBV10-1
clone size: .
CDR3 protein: CASSESGDRGNEQYF
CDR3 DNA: TGCGCCAGCAGTGAGTCCGGAGACAGGGGGAACGAGCAGTACTTC

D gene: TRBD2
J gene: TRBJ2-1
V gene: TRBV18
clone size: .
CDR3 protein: CASSLAGGPNEQFF
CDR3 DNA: TGTGCCAGCTCACTGGCGGGAGGGCCGAATGAGCAGTTCTTC

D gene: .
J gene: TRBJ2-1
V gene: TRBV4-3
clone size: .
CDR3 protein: CASSQDSVVGAYNEQFF
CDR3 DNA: TGCGCCAGCAGCCAAGATTCGGTTGTCGGGGCCTACAATGAGCAGTTCTTC

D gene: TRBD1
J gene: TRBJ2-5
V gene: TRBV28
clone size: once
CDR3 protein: CASKTSAGGLRETQYF
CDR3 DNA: TGTGCCAGCAAAACCTCAGCAGGGGGTTTGAGAGAGACCCAGTACTTC

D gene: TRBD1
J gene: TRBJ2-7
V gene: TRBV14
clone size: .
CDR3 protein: CASSYPRDRVCEQYF
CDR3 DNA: TGTGCCAGCAGCTATCCCCGGGACAGGGTGTGCGAGCAGTACTTC

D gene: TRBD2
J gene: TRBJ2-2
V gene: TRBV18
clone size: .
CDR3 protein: CASSLTSGNPNTGELFF
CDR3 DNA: TGTGCCAGCTCACTGACTAGCGGGAATCCTAACACCGGGGAGCTGTTTTTT

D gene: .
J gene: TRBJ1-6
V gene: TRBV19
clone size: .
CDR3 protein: CASSRDPSSYNSPLHF
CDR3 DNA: TGTGCCAGTAGTAGGGACCCAAGCTCCTATAATTCACCCCTCCACTTT

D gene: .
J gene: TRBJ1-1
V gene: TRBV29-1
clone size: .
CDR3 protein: CSVAGLIAEAFF
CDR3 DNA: TGCAGCGTTGCCGGGCTAATCGCTGAAGCTTTCTTT

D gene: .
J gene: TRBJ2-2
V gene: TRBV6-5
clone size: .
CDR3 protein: CASSYSAGTGGELFF
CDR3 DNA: TGTGCCAGCAGTTACTCAGCAGGAACCGGCGGGGAGCTGTTTTTT

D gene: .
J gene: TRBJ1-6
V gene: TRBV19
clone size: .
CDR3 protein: CASSPNSNGSPLHF
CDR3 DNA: TGTGCCAGTAGCCCAAACTCCAACGGTTCACCCCTCCACTTT

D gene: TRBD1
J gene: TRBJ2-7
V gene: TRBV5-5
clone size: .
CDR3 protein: CASSPTGTGTNEQYF
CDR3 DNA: TGTGCCAGCAGCCCCACCGGGACAGGGACCAACGAGCAGTACTTC

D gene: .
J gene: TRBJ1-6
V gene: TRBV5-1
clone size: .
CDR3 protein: CASQDSSYNSPLHF
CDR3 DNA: TGCGCCAGTCAGGACAGCTCCTATAATTCACCCCTCCACTTT

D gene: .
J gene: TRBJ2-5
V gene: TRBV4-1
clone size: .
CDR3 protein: CASSPLGVQETQYF
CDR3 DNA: TGCGCCAGCAGCCCCCTAGGGGTTCAAGAGACCCAGTACTTC

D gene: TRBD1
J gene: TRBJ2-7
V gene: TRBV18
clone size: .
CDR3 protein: CASSAGTVAYEQYF
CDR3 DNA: TGTGCCAGCTCAGCCGGGACAGTTGCCTACGAGCAGTACTTC

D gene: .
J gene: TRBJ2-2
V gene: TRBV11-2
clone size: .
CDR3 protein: CASTPQSPRSGELFF
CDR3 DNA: TGTGCCAGCACCCCACAAAGCCCTAGGAGCGGGGAGCTGTTTTTT

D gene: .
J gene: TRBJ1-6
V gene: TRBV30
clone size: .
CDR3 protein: CAWRVLGSYNSPLHF
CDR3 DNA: TGTGCCTGGAGGGTTTTAGGCTCCTATAATTCACCCCTCCACTTT

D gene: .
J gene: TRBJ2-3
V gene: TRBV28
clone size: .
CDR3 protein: CASSSGTLRGTQYF
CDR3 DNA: TGTGCCAGCAGTTCTGGCACCCTGAGGGGGACGCAGTATTTT

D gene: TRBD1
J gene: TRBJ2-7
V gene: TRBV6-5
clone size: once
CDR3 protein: CASSTKRTGSHEQYF
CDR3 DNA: TGTGCCAGCAGCACCAAACGGACAGGGAGCCACGAGCAGTACTTC

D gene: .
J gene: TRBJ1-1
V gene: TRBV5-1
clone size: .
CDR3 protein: CASSPSGPENTEAFF
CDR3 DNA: TGCGCCAGCAGCCCCTCGGGACCCGAGAACACTGAAGCTTTCTTT

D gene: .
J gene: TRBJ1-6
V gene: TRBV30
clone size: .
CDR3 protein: CAWRREGTHNNSPLHF
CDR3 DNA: TGTGCCTGGAGGAGGGAGGGGACCCATAATAATTCACCCCTCCACTTT

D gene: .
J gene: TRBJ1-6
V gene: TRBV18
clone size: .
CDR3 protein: CASSPGGYNSPLHF
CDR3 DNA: TGTGCCAGCTCACCAGGGGGCTATAATTCACCCCTCCACTTT

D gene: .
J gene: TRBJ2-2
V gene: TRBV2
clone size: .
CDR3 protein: CASSPRGTGELFF
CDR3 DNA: TGTGCCAGCAGCCCCAGGGGCACCGGGGAGCTGTTTTTT

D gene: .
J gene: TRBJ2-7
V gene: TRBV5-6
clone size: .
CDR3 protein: CASSLKGSYEQYF
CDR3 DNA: TGTGCCAGCAGCTTGAAGGGCTCCTACGAGCAGTACTTC

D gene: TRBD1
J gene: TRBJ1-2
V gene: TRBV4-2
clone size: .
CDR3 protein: CASSQGTRGRDYGYTF
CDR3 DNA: TGTGCCAGCAGCCAAGGGACCAGGGGGCGCGACTATGGCTACACCTTC

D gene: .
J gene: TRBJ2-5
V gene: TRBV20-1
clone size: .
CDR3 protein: CSAPTGLEQYF
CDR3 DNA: TGCAGTGCGCCCACAGGGCTGGAGCAGTACTTC

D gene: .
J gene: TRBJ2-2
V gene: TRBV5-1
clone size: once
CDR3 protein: CASSLLGVGTGELFF
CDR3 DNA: TGCGCCAGCAGCTTGTTGGGCGTAGGCACCGGGGAGCTGTTTTTT

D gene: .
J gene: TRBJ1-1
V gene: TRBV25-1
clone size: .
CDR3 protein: CASSDYLGGVTTEAFF
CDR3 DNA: TGTGCCAGCAGTGATTATTTAGGGGGGGTTACGACTGAAGCTTTCTTT

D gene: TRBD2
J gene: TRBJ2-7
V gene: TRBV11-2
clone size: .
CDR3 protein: CASSLVAGVGYEQYF
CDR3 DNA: TGTGCCAGCAGCTTAGTGGCGGGAGTGGGGTACGAGCAGTACTTC

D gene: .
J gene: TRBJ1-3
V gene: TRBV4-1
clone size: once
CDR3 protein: CASSQGDNSGNTIYF
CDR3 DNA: TGCGCCAGCAGCCAAGGGGACAACTCTGGAAACACCATATATTTT

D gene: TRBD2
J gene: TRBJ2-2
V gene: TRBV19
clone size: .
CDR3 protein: CATQLAGGSGELFF
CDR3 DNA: TGTGCCACCCAACTAGCGGGAGGGTCCGGGGAGCTGTTTTTT

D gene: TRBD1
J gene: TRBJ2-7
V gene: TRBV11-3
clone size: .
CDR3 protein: CASSFGTGSEQYF
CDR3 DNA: TGTGCCAGCAGCTTTGGGACAGGGAGCGAGCAGTACTTC